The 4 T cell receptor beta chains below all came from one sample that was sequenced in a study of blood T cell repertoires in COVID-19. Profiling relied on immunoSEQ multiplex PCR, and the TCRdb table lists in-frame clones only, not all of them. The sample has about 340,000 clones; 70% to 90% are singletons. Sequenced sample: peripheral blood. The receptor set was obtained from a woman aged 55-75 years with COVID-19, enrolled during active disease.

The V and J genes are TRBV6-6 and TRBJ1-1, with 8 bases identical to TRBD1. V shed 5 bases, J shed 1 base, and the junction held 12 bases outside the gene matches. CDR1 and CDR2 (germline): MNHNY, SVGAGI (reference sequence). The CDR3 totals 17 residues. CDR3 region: CASSHPLGQGANTEAFF. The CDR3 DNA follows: TGTGCCAGCAGTCACCCCCTCGGGCAGGGGGCGAACACTGAAGCTTTCTTT.

CDR3: CASSSQGIIEQFF. The CDR3, as DNA: TGTGCCAGCAGTTCCCAGGGGATCATTGAGCAGTTCTTC. V usage is TRBV6-5 and J usage is TRBJ2-1, with a weak D call TRBD1 (6 bases). The CDR3 length is 13 residues. CDR1 and CDR2 from the germline V gene are MNHEY and SVGAGI. The V end lost 4 bases, the J end lost 9 bases, and 13 bases lay between the germline ends.

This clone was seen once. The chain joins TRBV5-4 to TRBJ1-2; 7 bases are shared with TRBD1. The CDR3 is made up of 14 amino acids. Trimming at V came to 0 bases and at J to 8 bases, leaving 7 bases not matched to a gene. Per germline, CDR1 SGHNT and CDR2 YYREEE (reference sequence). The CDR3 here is CASSLAKTGRGYTF. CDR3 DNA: TGTGCCAGCAGCTTGGCTAAGACAGGGAGAGGCTACACCTTC.

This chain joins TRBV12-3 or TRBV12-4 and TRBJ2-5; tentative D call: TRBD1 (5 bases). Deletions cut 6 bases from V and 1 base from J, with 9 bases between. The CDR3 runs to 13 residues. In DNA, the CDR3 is TGTGCCAGCAGGACGACAGCCCAAGAGACCCAGTACTTC. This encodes CASRTTAQETQYF.